This entry features one T cell receptor beta chain sequence. The sample belongs to a study of blood T cell repertoires in COVID-19. Turning to the study itself: Sites across the United States, Italy and Spain contributed samples from acute and convalescent COVID-19. The analysed material was cDNA or gDNA that came from T cells, B-cell-depleted T cells, or PBMCs.

Authors' analysis steps: Counts of nucleated cells, estimated from reference gene primer amplification, were obtained. The assay was immunoSEQ multiplex PCR, and TCRdb's table has in-frame clones only and misses some. The V and J calls and the clone size are those of that table, but D and trimming were determined from the DNA. The repertoire holds around 220,000 clones, with 79% as singletons. The CDR3 has 13 residues. Germline V CDR1 and CDR2: MNHNY, SVGAGI (reference sequence). With 8 bases removed from V and 5 bases from J, the gap between germline ends came to 13 bases. The rearrangement links TRBV6-6 to TRBJ1-3; weak D call: TRBD1 (6 bases). Sequences were obtained from peripheral blood. The sequence derives from a woman in her thirties or forties with active or convalescent COVID-19. The CDR3 region is CASEGGSRNTIYF. For the CDR3, the DNA is TGTGCCAGCGAAGGGGGAAGTCGAAACACCATATATTTT.